This TCR beta chain was identified during a study of blood T cell repertoires in COVID-19. Study overall: T cells, B-cell-depleted T cells, or PBMCs provided the cDNA or gDNA that served as material.

The germline CDR1 and CDR2 sequences are MGHRA and YSYEKL. This CDR3 region has 18 residues. Between the trimmed V and J ends, which lost 0 bases and 0 bases, there was a span of 15 bases. Per the original methods: Nucleated cell counts were estimated from reference gene primer amplification. Data came from immunoSEQ multiplex PCR; TCRdb stores just in-frame clones and leaves some out. That table gives V, J and clone size, and the DNA gave D and trimming. Here the sample spans approximately 150,000 clones, around 90% being singletons. J is TRBJ2-4 and V is TRBV4-1, with D hard to call. Specimen: peripheral blood. This TCR came from a man between 60 and 75 years old with active or convalescent COVID-19. The CDR3, as DNA: TGCGCCAGCAGCCAAGAACTGAGGCAACAACTAGCCAAAAACATTCAGTACTTC. Translation: CASSQELRQQLAKNIQYF.